This T cell receptor (beta chain) was sequenced for a study of beta chain features in type 1 diabetes. CD4+ naive, central memory, regulatory and stem cell-like memory cells were sorted via CD45RO/CCR7/CD25/CD127/CD95/CD27. The whole isolated RNA underwent reverse transcription, so sequencing captured expressed TCRB transcripts. Sequencing used immunoSEQ multiplex PCR; TCRdb keeps in-frame clones, though not all of them. The sample lists roughly 140,000 clones, around 8.5% occurring once. This CDR3 has 13 residues. Looked up from germline, CDR1 is SNHLY and CDR2 is FYNNEI. Trimming removed 6 bases from V and 4 bases from J, with 12 bases in between.

Source material: central memory CD4+ T cells from blood. The sequence was obtained from a man aged 18 to 29 in good health. The V gene is TRBV2, the J gene TRBJ2-5, with TRBD1 as a possible D gene (6 bases). CDR3 in DNA: TGTGCCAGCAGGCACAGGGCTGGAGAGACCCAGTACTTC. It is translated as CASRHRAGETQYF. The full variable domain, in which reference TRBV2 and TRBJ2-5 provide the parts outside the CDR3, is EPEVTQTPSHQVTQMGQEVILRCVPISNHLYFYWYRQILGQKVEFLVSFYNNEISEKSEIFDDQFSVERPDGSNFTLKIRSTKLEDSAMYFCASRHRAGETQYFGPGTRLLVL.